This TCR beta chain was captured by sequencing in a study of cytomegalovirus exposure and HLA in healthy donors. Study results and limitations: According to a subsequent analysis, TCR clusters from the first cohort were inclined to appear together in the 110 or so validation repertoires.

Sequencing was performed with immunoSEQ multiplex PCR; in TCRdb, only in-frame clones are kept and a portion is missing. In the table there are over 110,000 clones, 85% to 90% of which are singletons. About this clone: The antigen is undetermined. Relative to the germline gene, one junction end is altered; a read error may explain this.

CDR1 is SSHAT, CDR2 FNYEAQ, per germline (reference sequence). The CDR3 has 15 residues. The donors were part of the validation cohort, which consisted of under 150 subjects and was separate from the first cohort of 666 subjects. This chain uses TRBV7-7 with TRBJ2-5, with a tentative D call TRBD1 (6 bases). The end of the DNA fits TRBJ2-7 better, so the J call may be wrong. Sequenced: PBMCs. The sequence was collected from a man aged 18 to 30 in good health and CMV-seropositive. In DNA form, the CDR3 reads TGTGCTAGCAGCTTAGAGGCAGGGGAATCCTACGAGCAGTACTTC. Its translation is CASSLEAGESYEQYF.